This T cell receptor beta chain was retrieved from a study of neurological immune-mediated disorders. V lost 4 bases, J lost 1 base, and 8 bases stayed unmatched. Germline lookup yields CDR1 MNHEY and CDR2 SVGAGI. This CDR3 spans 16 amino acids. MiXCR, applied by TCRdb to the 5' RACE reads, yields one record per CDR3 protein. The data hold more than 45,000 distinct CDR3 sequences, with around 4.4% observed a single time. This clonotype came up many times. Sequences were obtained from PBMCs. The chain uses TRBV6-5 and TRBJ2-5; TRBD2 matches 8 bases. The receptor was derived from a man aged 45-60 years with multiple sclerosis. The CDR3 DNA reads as TGTGCCAGCAGTTCGTCCGGTAGCGGGGCCCAAGAGACCCAGTACTTC. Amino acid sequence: CASSSSGSGAQETQYF.